This paragraph reports one T cell receptor (beta chain). These data originate in a study of blood T cell repertoires in COVID-19. As for the study in general: Acute and convalescent COVID-19 specimens originated in the United States, Italy and Spain.

Per the study methods: Scientists estimated how many nucleated cells there were by amplifying reference gene primers. Method: immunoSEQ multiplex PCR; TCRdb's copy keeps in-frame clones and lacks some. V and J calls plus clone size are reproduced from that table; the DNA served to infer D and trimming. The sample holds about 480,000 clones, around nine tenths seen once. Which cohort a participant joined came from the clinical history participants gave. This clonotype was obtained from a middle-aged woman who had recovered from COVID-19. Sequencing was done on a sample of PBMCs or T cells enriched from blood (not recorded which).

CDR3 in DNA: TGTGCCAGCAGCCGGTCTCCAGGGGCTCATGAAGCTTTCTTT. It encodes CASSRSPGAHEAFF. The V gene is TRBV4-2, the J gene TRBJ1-1, with a tentative D call TRBD1 (6 bases). In germline, CDR1 is LGHNA, CDR2 YNFKEQ. V was cut by 4 bases and J by 7 bases, with 16 bases left in between. The CDR3 sequence is 14 residues long.